The 7 T cell receptor beta chains in this list originate from one sample, sequenced in a study of cytomegalovirus exposure and HLA in healthy donors. Method: immunoSEQ multiplex PCR; TCRdb's copy keeps in-frame clones and lacks some. The table lists 120,000 to 150,000 clones, about nine tenths of them singletons, with 0.6% to 0.8% in the top ten. Sequencing used PBMCs. The receptors originated from a man between 18 and 29 years old in good health and CMV-seronegative.

The gene calls are TRBV6-1 and TRBJ1-5; a possible D gene is TRBD1 (5 bases). CDR3 length equals 15 residues. Deletions cut 9 bases from V and 0 bases from J, with 15 bases between. CDR1 MNHNS and CDR2 SASEGT come from the germline V gene. The CDR3 is CASSWGTDSNQPQHF. CDR3 bases: TGTGCCAGTAGCTGGGGGACTGATAGCAATCAGCCCCAGCATTTT.

This clone showed up just once. This chain connects TRBV4-3 to TRBJ2-1; the match to TRBD2 covers 7 bases. The CDR3 consists of 16 residues. V shed 1 base, J shed 4 bases, and the junction held 7 bases outside the gene matches. From germline, CDR1 is LGHNA and CDR2 YSLEER. The CDR3 DNA reads as TGCGCCAGCAGCCAAGGGGGTGGGACTACGTACAATGAGCAGTTCTTC. Its translation: CASSQGGGTTYNEQFF.

The rearrangement uses TRBV5-4 and TRBJ2-2, with D unclear. The CDR3 sequence is 15 residues long. Germline V gene data show CDR1 as SGHNT and CDR2 as YYREEE (reference sequence). V was trimmed by 4 bases and J by 6 bases, leaving 16 bases between them. In DNA, the CDR3 is TGTGCCAGCAGCGAGGAAGTGGTGCTTCCCGGGGAGCTGTTTTTT. This gives the protein CASSEEVVLPGELFF.

CDR3 sequence: CASSQDPGGVAKNIQYF. In nucleotides, the CDR3 is TGTGCCAGCAGCCAAGATCCCGGGGGGGTAGCCAAAAACATTCAGTACTTC. The chain combines TRBV4-2 with TRBJ2-4, with TRBD2 matching over 8 bases. This CDR3 contains 17 residues. The V gene end was trimmed by 0 bases and the J gene end by 0 bases; junction bases not matched to a gene: 4. Germline V gene data show CDR1 as LGHNA and CDR2 as YNFKEQ.

The chain has TRBV19 and TRBJ2-1, with a tentative D call TRBD2 (6 bases). V lost 6 bases, J lost 2 bases, and 23 bases lay in between. Germline CDR1 and CDR2: LNHDA and SQIVND (reference sequence). This CDR3 contains 18 residues. CDR3 loop: CASSASASAHGTYNEQFF. DNA for the CDR3: TGTGCCAGTAGCGCGTCGGCTAGCGCCCACGGGACCTACAATGAGCAGTTCTTC.

This chain links TRBV10-2 with TRBJ2-3; weak D call: TRBD2 (5 bases). The CDR3 sequence is 14 residues long. Trimming removed 9 bases at V and 4 bases at J, with 17 bases between. Germline CDR1 reads WSHSY; CDR2 reads SAAADI. The CDR3 DNA follows: TGCGCCAGTAGACCGGGATTAAACGCAGATACGCAGTATTTT. Residues: CASRPGLNADTQYF.

This clone appeared a few times. The chain combines TRBV19 with TRBJ2-2; a weak D match, TRBD2 (5 bases). Germline lookup yields CDR1 LNHDA and CDR2 SQIVND (reference sequence). CDR3 length: 14 residues. V shed 2 bases and J shed 7 bases, with 11 bases lying between them. CDR3 region: CASSIRLAGGELFF. CDR3 coding DNA: TGTGCCAGTAGTATACGCCTAGCTGGCGGGGAGCTGTTTTTT. The complete variable domain, with remaining parts taken from reference TRBV19 and TRBJ2-2, reads DGGITQSPKYLFRKEGQNVTLSCEQNLNHDAMYWYRQDPGQGLRLIYYSQIVNDFQKGDIAEGYSVSREKKESFPLTVTSAQKNPTAFYLCASSIRLAGGELFFGEGSRLTVL.